The 7 T cell receptor beta chains reported below all come from one sample, sequenced in a study of T cells in women clearing cervical HPV infection. The protocol was immunoSEQ multiplex PCR, while the TCRdb copy is restricted to in-frame clones and leaves out a portion. This sample carries about 24,000 clones, with 4% to 6% going to the ten biggest clones. The sequenced sample was blood buffy coat. Receptor source: a woman aged 18 to 75 with a cervical HPV16 infection that either progressed to CIN3+ or cleared (not recorded which).

The DNA read from the CDR3 is TGTGCCAGCAGGGTAGCGGGAGACCGCTACTACGAG. It encodes CASRVAGDRYYE. The complete CDR3 protein is CASRVAGDRYYEQYF. This chain joins TRBV28 and TRBJ2-7; 9 bases agree with TRBD2. The observed sequence ends 3 residues before the CDR3 terminus, with the missing tail filled in from the germline J gene. The CDR3 spans 15 residues. Germline CDR1 and CDR2: MDHEN and SYDVKM. V lost 6 bases to trimming and J lost 3 bases; unmatched junction nucleotides: 9.

As to this clone: The CDR3 end is not reached by the read, which stops 3 residues before it; the germline J gene fills it in. The chain combines TRBV11-2 with TRBJ2-7, with TRBD1 as a possible D gene (6 bases). Germline V gene data show CDR1 as SGHAT and CDR2 as FQNNGV. The V end was cut by 6 bases, the J end by 2 bases, with 14 bases between. The CDR3 has 14 residues. The sequenced part of the CDR3 DNA is TGTGCCAGCAGGTTATTAGGGGGTACCTACGAG. Encoded protein: CASRLLGGTYE. The whole CDR3 reads CASRLLGGTYEQYF.

The CDR3 is CASSLVGGDEQFF. CDR3 DNA, as far as it was read: TGTGCCAGCAGCTTAGTCGGGGGGGATGAG. The chain combines TRBV7-2 with TRBJ2-1; 8 nucleotides line up with TRBD2. With the read ending 3 residues before the CDR3 end, the germline J gene is used to fill in that end. The CDR3 has 13 amino acids. V trimming: 1 base; J trimming: 8 bases; junction bases outside the gene matches: 1. The V gene's germline CDR1 is SGHTA and CDR2 FQGNSA.

As to this clone: One junction end disagrees with the germline gene, perhaps due to a read error. Read sequence stops 3 residues before the CDR3 end, and the germline J gene provides the missing end. The chain uses TRBV19 and TRBJ1-4; tentatively, D is TRBD1 (5 bases). CDR1 is LNHDA, CDR2 SQIVND, per germline (reference sequence). The CDR3 is made up of 17 amino acids. The sequenced CDR3 bases are TGTGCCAATAGTATTTTCACAGGAGGCTCATTTAATTCACCA. Its translation is CANSIFTGGSFNSP. The whole CDR3 protein is CANSIFTGGSFNSPLFF. Drawing the rest from reference TRBV19 and TRBJ1-4, the complete variable domain is DGGITQSPKYLFRKEGQNVTLSCEQNLNHDAMYWYRQDPGQGLRLIYYSQIVNDFQKGDIAEGYSVSREKKESFPLTVTSAQKNPTAFYLCANSIFTGGSFNSPLFFGSGTQLSVL.

In the case of this clone: The read gets to within 3 residues of the CDR3 end, and the germline J gene fills in the rest. V is TRBV23-1 and J is TRBJ1-1; 7 bases align to TRBD1. TRBV23-1 is an ORF, and what it does is uncertain. The CDR3 runs to 15 residues. V was pared by 6 bases and J by 3 bases, with 10 bases of the junction left unmatched. The CDR3: CASRVTGARDTEAFF. The sequenced CDR3 bases are TGCGCCAGCAGGGTCACAGGGGCGAGGGACACTGAA.

As regards this clone: Coverage ceases 3 residues before the CDR3 finishes, and the germline J gene fills in the end. The V gene is TRBV19, the J gene TRBJ2-7, with TRBD1 identical over 9 bases. CDR1 is LNHDA and CDR2 is SQIVND in the germline V gene (reference sequence). V trimming: 3 bases; J trimming: 3 bases; junction bases outside the gene matches: 15. The CDR3 is 18 amino acids. Incomplete CDR3 DNA: TGTGCCAGTAGTATCTCAATCCCGGGACAGGGTCAAGGCTACGAG. As protein: CASSISIPGQGQGYE. The entire CDR3 protein reads CASSISIPGQGQGYEQYF.

Points on this clone: Read coverage stops 3 residues before the CDR3 terminus; the germline J gene supplies the remainder. V and J are TRBV20-1 and TRBJ2-7, with 8 nucleotides matching TRBD2. The germline gives CDR1 DFQATT, CDR2 SNEGSKA (reference sequence). The CDR3 covers 13 residues. The V segment lost 3 bases and the J segment 5 bases; nucleotides outside the gene matches: 6. The CDR3 loop is CSASKSGGDEQYF. CDR3 DNA, as far as it was read: TGCAGTGCTAGTAAGAGCGGGGGCGACGAG.